This TCR beta chain was recorded in a study of CD8 T cells in Susac syndrome (dated by TCRdb to the late 2010s). For the study in its entirety: Of the Susac syndrome patients who were sequenced, under ten were in clinical remission while six had clinically active disease. At blood withdrawal, Susac syndrome patients were either therapy-naive, taking corticosteroids (in some cases with IVIg as well), or taking IVIg alone. The study used repertoire sequencing to test whether antigen drove CD8+ T cell activation and differentiation in Susac syndrome. On the study overall, not on this receptor specifically: The study acknowledged that relatively few individuals were included in the TCR sequencing and HLA analysis. In the CD4+ T cell repertoire of Susac syndrome patients, clonal expansion was not detected.

Trimming at the junction amounts to 3 bases on V and 9 bases on J, and the germline ends lie 9 bases apart. Including cysteine and phenylalanine, the CDR3 has 12 amino acids. The only DNA kept is the CDR3, 36 bases in frame from the first base. Per the germline V gene, KGHSH is the CDR1 and LQKENI is the CDR2. With respect to this clonotype: No cognate antigen has been identified for it. No base quality information exists; no much larger clone differs at one position.

Peripheral blood CD8+ and CD4+ T cells from healthy donors, Susac syndrome patients and multiple sclerosis patients were profiled using high-throughput TCR beta sequencing. Susac syndrome patients met recently defined diagnostic criteria for definite or probable disease. CD8+ TEMRA cells were enriched by FACS, while bulk CD8+ and CD4+ T cells were purified by magnetic negative isolation. Blood was collected in EDTA tubes and processed within 24 hours, with PBMCs isolated through density gradient centrifugation. PBMCs destined for TCR sequencing were cryopreserved in liquid nitrogen and later thawed in a 37 °C water bath. The sorted or isolated CD4+, CD8+ and CD8+ TEMRA cells reached a purity of at least 90%. RNA was extracted using the RNeasy kit, and roughly 0.45 to 1 microgram was reverse transcribed with random hexamers. The immunoSEQ multiplex PCR assay, which covers 54 Vbeta and 13 Jbeta segments, was used to amplify TCR beta CDR3 regions. PCR amplification bias was corrected using a synthetic template baseline for primer optimization and computational correction. Concerning the study's data processing: Only productive sequences were kept, with reads annotated to V, D and J genes according to IMGT and analyzed in immunoSEQ Analyzer. Clonality was computed as one minus Shannon entropy normalized by log2 of the number of productive unique sequences. For each patient and control, public and private clones were evaluated within the 100 most prevalent clones. Clones were defined as Susac-specific if absent from the healthy and MS cohorts, from 900 to 1,200 published viral clones and from other ImmuneACCESS disease sequences. TCRdb's own reprocessing of the public reads used fastp at Q25 and MiXCR and kept productive beta chains. Each CDR3 protein appears once, grouped with its most common genes and DNA. These V and J calls originate from TCRdb's pipeline instead of the authors' own analysis. This sample has 170,000 or so distinct CDR3 sequences in its table, and approximately 94% of those were observed once. Around 0.12% of the sample is in the top ten clones.

Sequencing input: CD4+ T cells from PBMCs. This clonotype originated in a human donor with Susac syndrome. The rearranged segments are TRBV18 and TRBJ1-5; no D segment can be confidently identified. The nucleotide sequence is given as TGTGCCAGCTCACCCGATGGTGCGCCCCAGCATTTT. It is translated as CASSPDGAPQHF.